This T cell receptor beta chain is drawn from a study of identical twins. A remark on this clonotype: What it binds is not known.

Addition of a universal primer site occurred through template switching, and cDNA carried unique molecular identifiers. TCRdb used MiXCR to reprocess the 5' RACE reads, holding one entry per CDR3 protein. The sample lists 300,000 to 400,000 distinct CDR3 sequences; about 12% were seen once. Whole-study findings and limits: A lower insertion count was a feature of abundant cord blood beta clonotypes, with no such feature in memory repertoires. There was more out-of-frame TCR alpha sharing in monozygotic twins than models estimated.

This same sample was also part of a study on yellow fever vaccine responses in identical twins.

This receptor was obtained from a woman aged 18-29 years in good health. Sequenced sample: CD8+ T cells sorted from blood.

The CDR3 DNA reads as TGTGCCAGCACGTTTTTAGCGGGGGGCACCGGGGAGCTGTTTTTT. Its translation: CASTFLAGGTGELFF. V gene TRBV6-5 combines with J gene TRBJ2-2, with 10 bases lining up with TRBD2. From germline, CDR1 is MNHEY and CDR2 SVGAGI. With V trimmed by 7 bases and J by 4 bases, 6 bases remained unmatched. The CDR3 runs 15 residues.